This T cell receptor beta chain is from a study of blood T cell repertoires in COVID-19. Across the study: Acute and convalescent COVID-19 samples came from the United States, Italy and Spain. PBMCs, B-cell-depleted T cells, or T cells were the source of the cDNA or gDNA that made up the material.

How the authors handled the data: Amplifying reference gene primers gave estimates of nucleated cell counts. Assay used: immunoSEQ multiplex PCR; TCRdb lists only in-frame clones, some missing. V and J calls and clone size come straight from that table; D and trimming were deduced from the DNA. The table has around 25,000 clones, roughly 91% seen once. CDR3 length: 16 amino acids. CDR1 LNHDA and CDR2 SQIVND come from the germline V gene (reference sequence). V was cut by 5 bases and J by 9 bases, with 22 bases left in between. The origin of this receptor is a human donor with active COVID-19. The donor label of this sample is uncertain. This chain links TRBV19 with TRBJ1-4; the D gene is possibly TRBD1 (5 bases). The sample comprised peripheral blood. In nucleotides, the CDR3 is TGTGCCAGTAGTGGGGGACTGGGACCCGGCTCCCAAAAACTGTTTTTT. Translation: CASSGGLGPGSQKLFF.